This T cell receptor beta chain stems from a study of T cells in women clearing cervical HPV infection. Study-level background: HLA type could not be excluded as a confounder.

Here immunoSEQ multiplex PCR was the method, and the copy in TCRdb shows in-frame clones only, minus some. In all, the sample yields some 20,000 clones. Prevalent HPV16 infections were excluded; only incident single HPV16 infections included. This clonotype was obtained from a woman aged 18-69 years with a cervical HPV16 infection that either progressed to CIN3+ or cleared (not recorded which). Sequencing was carried out using blood buffy coat.

The CDR3 DNA, read in part, is TGTGCCAGCAGTTCGCCCCGCAGGGGGTGCACAGATACG. It specifies CASSSPRRGCTDT. The whole CDR3 protein reads CASSSPRRGCTDTQYF. This chain joins TRBV27 and TRBJ2-3, with 7 nucleotides matching TRBD1. The read halts 3 residues ahead of the CDR3 end, with the missing end drawn from the germline J gene. Losses at the gene ends were 4 bases for V and 1 base for J; bases not matched to a gene: 8. The CDR3 loop spans 16 amino acids. The germline CDR1 and CDR2 sequences are MNHEY and SMNVEV (reference sequence).